One and the same sample provided the 4 T cell receptor beta chains below, sequenced in a study of shared clonotypes between healthy human individuals. Data came from immunoSEQ multiplex PCR; TCRdb stores just in-frame clones and leaves some out. The sample lists roughly 2.4 million clones; approximately 94% were seen once. The sequenced sample was naive CD4+ T cells sorted from blood. Noted subset: CD45RA+ positively selected. Source of these receptors: a young man in good health.

The sample holds one count of this clone. This chain joins TRBV6-1 and TRBJ1-1, with a tentative D call TRBD1 (6 bases). Germline V gene data show CDR1 as MNHNS and CDR2 as SASEGT. This CDR3 has 14 amino acids. Trimming removed 7 bases from V and 0 bases from J, with 12 bases in between. CDR3 in amino acids: CASTLTGLNTEAFF. CDR3 bases: TGTGCCAGCACCCTGACAGGACTGAACACTGAAGCTTTCTTT.

The chain uses TRBV6-1 and TRBJ1-1; D ambiguous. CDR1 and CDR2 from the germline V gene are MNHNS and SASEGT. The ends were cut back, 1 base at V and 4 bases at J, with 13 bases in the middle. The CDR3 consists of 15 residues. In DNA form, the CDR3 reads TGTGCCAGCAGTGAAGTCCTCGGGAGTGCCACTGAAGCTTTCTTT. This sequence encodes CASSEVLGSATEAFF.

The chain links TRBV4-1 to TRBJ2-4; D is possibly TRBD2 (7 bases). V shed 2 bases and J shed 8 bases, with 16 bases lying between them. There are 15 residues in the CDR3. The V gene's germline CDR1 is MGHRA and CDR2 YSYEKL. The chain's CDR3 is CASSQKRGGGDIQYF. The DNA of the CDR3 is TGCGCCAGCAGCCAAAAACGGGGAGGGGGAGACATTCAGTACTTC.

The chain combines TRBV7-2 with TRBJ2-3, with 9 bases identical to TRBD2. This CDR3 has 14 residues. V lost 4 bases and J lost 7; bases outside the gene matches: 6. The germline gives CDR1 SGHTA, CDR2 FQGNSA. The CDR3 is CASSSAGGPNTQYF. As DNA, the CDR3 is TGTGCCAGCAGCTCGGCGGGGGGGCCGAATACGCAGTATTTT.